This is a list of T cell receptor beta chains from one sample in a study of cytomegalovirus exposure and HLA in healthy donors. Clones were sequenced by immunoSEQ multiplex PCR, and TCRdb holds only the in-frame ones, with some missing. Of around 87,000 clones in the sample, around 75% were seen once. Input material: PBMCs. Receptors originate from a man in his forties or fifties in good health and CMV-seronegative. The CDR3 runs from the conserved cysteine through the conserved F or W.

j_gene | v_gene | CDR3aa
TRBJ1-2 | TRBV7-8 | CASSATGVNYGYPF
TRBJ1-1 | TRBV19 | CAAAPRGDTEAFF
TRBJ1-1 | TRBV5-1 | CASSLTGVNTEAFF
TRBJ1-5 | TRBV10-3 | CAISATSNQPQHF
TRBJ2-6 | TRBV7-7 | CASSRTHTGANVLTF
TRBJ2-4 | TRBV18 | CASSPVGQGIAKNIQYF
TRBJ2-1 | TRBV5-1 | CASSLSGRGDNEQFF
TRBJ2-2 | TRBV5-1 | CASSKETGVDTGELFF
TRBJ1-1 | TRBV9 | CASSSTGQRNTEAFF
TRBJ1-2 | TRBV28 | CASTDLFGNYGYTF
TRBJ2-7 | TRBV7-2 | CASSLGVGRGAYEQYF
TRBJ1-4 | TRBV15 | CATSRGSTGGSNEKLFF
TRBJ2-3 | TRBV27 | CASSLSWTGGTDTQYF
TRBJ1-2 | TRBV7-9 | CASSPSGRGRGYTF
TRBJ1-3 | TRBV5-6 | CASRSGNTIYF
TRBJ1-2 | TRBV2 | CASSDIGGQGLFGYTF
TRBJ2-7 | TRBV5-1 | CASSLVQRGSYEQYF
TRBJ2-3 | TRBV4-3 | CASSQVQGHGTDTQYF
TRBJ1-5 | TRBV19 | CASSASDQPQHF
TRBJ1-2 | TRBV7-9 | CASSDTGGGDGYTF
TRBJ1-6 | TRBV7-9 | CASSSQGSYNSPLHF
TRBJ1-1 | TRBV4-1 | CASSLLGSGGREAFF
TRBJ2-7 | TRBV7-6 | CASSLPGQGFRFFDEQYF
TRBJ1-3 | TRBV4-3 | CASSLTGLNSGNTIYF
TRBJ1-3 | TRBV10-3 | CAISGTGFSGNTIYF
TRBJ2-3 | TRBV2 | CASMLAGVTDTQYF
TRBJ1-2 | TRBV28 | CASSFRRLHYGYTF
TRBJ1-5 | TRBV2 | CASTGTGEAQHF
TRBJ2-7 | TRBV19 | CASSIDLDYEQYF
TRBJ1-2 | TRBV6-5 | CASGTPYGYTF
TRBJ1-2 | TRBV30 | CAWKFGVYGYTF
TRBJ2-7 | TRBV5-1 | CASSRLAGASSYEQYF
TRBJ1-1 | TRBV10-3 | CAISEGANGEAFF
TRBJ2-7 | TRBV7-3 | CASSLAGHEQYF
TRBJ2-1 | TRBV4-1 | CASSQVPGLALDEQFF
TRBJ2-7 | TRBV7-2 | CASTSWASEVEQYF
TRBJ2-5 | TRBV7-9 | CASSPMGGSGEETQYF
TRBJ1-1 | TRBV29-1 | CSVGQGVWDTEAFF
TRBJ2-7 | TRBV7-2 | CASTRTSGGVGPYEQYF
TRBJ1-5 | TRBV6-5 | CASSRTGATNQPQHF
TRBJ2-2 | TRBV4-3 | CASSQALAEYTGELFF
TRBJ1-3 | TRBV5-4 | CASSMRSGNTIYF
TRBJ2-7 | TRBV5-6 | CATSRYRVGLFEQYF
TRBJ2-3 | TRBV7-6 | CSSSGEVRVSTDTQYF
TRBJ2-2 | TRBV7-8 | CASSLMGQPTGELFF
NA | TRBV5-5 | CASSLSRGLDDREQYF
TRBJ2-2 | TRBV27 | CASSSGTGVRTGELFF
TRBJ1-2 | TRBV4-3 | CASSQDRSGIYGYTF
TRBJ1-1 | TRBV5-1 | CASAGQGLDGAFF
TRBJ1-2 | TRBV27 | CASRTGAYYGYTF
TRBJ2-7 | TRBV28 | CASSGPGQTYEQYF
TRBJ2-1 | TRBV20-1 | CSAGRLVEFF
TRBJ1-3 | TRBV6-5 | CASSAVRGGNTIYF
TRBJ2-7 | TRBV5-6 | CASSPRLVRGEQYF
TRBJ2-5 | TRBV7-9 | CSSSYGQGRETQYF
NA | TRBV2 | CASSEGGGKGYEQYF
TRBJ2-7 | TRBV4-1 | CASSEYEQYF
TRBJ2-3 | TRBV6-5 | CASSSGTTSTDTQYF
TRBJ2-7 | TRBV11-2 | CASSLDSNEQYF
TRBJ2-7 | TRBV7-6 | CASSSGQGGIYF